The T cell receptor (beta chain) described here comes from a study of T cells in Graves' hyperthyroidism and ophthalmopathy. The CDR3 extends over 17 amino acids. V shed 1 base and J shed 9 bases, with 24 bases lying between them. Per germline, CDR1 SGHTA and CDR2 FQGNSA. TCR beta CDR3 sequences were amplified from RNA transcripts. First-round RT-PCR with HTBI primers amplified the TCR CDR3 region. One entry per CDR3 protein results from TCRdb running MiXCR on the multiplex PCR reads. The sample has around 600,000 distinct CDR3 sequences; approximately 15% are singletons. A note on this clonotype: Its antigen is not identified.

Findings and caveats of the study: Classification by a 13 V-J model distinguished ophthalmopathy from stable hyperthyroidism.

This clonotype was sampled from a woman between 18 and 30 years old with Graves' ophthalmopathy. The sequenced material came from blood. V is TRBV7-2 and J is TRBJ1-1; perhaps TRBD1 as D (5 bases). This CDR3 reads CASSLVGWGPRPSKAFF. The DNA for the CDR3 is TGTGCCAGCAGCTTAGTGGGGTGGGGACCAAGGCCATCTAAAGCTTTCTTT.